Described below is a single TCR beta chain sequence and its context. The sample belongs to a study of HIV-infected patients and healthy controls. TCRdb reprocessed the 5' RACE reads with MiXCR, giving one entry per CDR3 protein. The sample lists tens of thousands of distinct CDR3 sequences, 15% to 20% occurring once. Germline V gives CDR1 DFQATT, CDR2 SNEGSKA (reference sequence). The length of the CDR3 is 16 residues. V dropped 6 bases and J dropped 1; count of bases not matched to a gene: 10. This clonotype was sampled from a human donor in good health. The genes are TRBV20-1 and TRBJ2-4, with 9 bases matching TRBD2. The sample comprised CD4+ T cells from blood. The CDR3 bases are TGCAGTGCCGCGGGTAGCGGGAGCTCGGCCAAAAACATTCAGTACTTC. Translated, it gives CSAAGSGSSAKNIQYF.